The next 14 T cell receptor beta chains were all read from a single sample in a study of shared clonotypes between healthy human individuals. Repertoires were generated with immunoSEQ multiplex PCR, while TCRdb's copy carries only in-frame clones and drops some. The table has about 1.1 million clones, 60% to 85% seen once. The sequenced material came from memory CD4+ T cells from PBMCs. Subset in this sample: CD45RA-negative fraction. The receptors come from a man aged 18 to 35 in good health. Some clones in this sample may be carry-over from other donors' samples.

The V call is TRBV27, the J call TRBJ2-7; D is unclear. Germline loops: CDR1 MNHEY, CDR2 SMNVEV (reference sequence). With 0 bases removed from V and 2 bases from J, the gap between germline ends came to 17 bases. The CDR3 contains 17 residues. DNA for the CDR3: TGTGCCAGCAGTTTATCGTTTAGGTCGACACTACCCTACGAGCAGTACTTC. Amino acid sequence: CASSLSFRSTLPYEQYF.

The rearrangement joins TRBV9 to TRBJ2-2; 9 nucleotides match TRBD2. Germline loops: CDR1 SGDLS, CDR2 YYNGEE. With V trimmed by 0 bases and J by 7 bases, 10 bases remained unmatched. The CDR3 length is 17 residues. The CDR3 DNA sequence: TGTGCCAGCAGCGTAGTCGGTAGCGGGAGTGCTGGCGGGGAGCTGTTTTTT. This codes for CASSVVGSGSAGGELFF.

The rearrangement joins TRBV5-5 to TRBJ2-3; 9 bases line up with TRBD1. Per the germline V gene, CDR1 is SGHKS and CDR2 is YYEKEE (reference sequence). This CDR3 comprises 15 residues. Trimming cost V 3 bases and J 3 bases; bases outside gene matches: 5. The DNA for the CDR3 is TGTGCCAGCAGCTCGGGGGACAGGGAAACAGATACGCAGTATTTT. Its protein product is CASSSGDRETDTQYF.

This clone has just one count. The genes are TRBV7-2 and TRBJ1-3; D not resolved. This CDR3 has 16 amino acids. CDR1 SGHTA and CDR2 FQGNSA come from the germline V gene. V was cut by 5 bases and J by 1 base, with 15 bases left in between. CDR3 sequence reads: CASSVGMGASGNTIYF. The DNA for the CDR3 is TGTGCCAGCAGCGTGGGGATGGGAGCATCTGGAAACACCATATATTTT.

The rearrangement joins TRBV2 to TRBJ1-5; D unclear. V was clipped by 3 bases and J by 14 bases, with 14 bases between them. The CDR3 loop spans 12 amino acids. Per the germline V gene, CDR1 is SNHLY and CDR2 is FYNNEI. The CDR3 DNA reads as TGTGCCAGCAGTGACCGACAAAGGTCCGAGCATTTT. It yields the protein CASSDRQRSEHF.

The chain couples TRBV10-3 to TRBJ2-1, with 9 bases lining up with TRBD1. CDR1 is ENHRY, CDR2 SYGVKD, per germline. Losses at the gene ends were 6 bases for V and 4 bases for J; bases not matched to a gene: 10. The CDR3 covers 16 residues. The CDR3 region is CAISPGQGVSYNEQFF. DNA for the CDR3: TGTGCCATCAGCCCGGGACAGGGAGTGTCATACAATGAGCAGTTCTTC.

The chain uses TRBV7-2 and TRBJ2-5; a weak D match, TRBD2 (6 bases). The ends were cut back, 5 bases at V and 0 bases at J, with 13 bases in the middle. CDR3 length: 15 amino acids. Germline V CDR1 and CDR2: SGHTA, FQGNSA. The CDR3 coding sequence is TGTGCCAGCAGCCTGGGACTGACGTACCAAGAGACCCAGTACTTC. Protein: CASSLGLTYQETQYF.

The CDR3 DNA reads TGTGCCAGCAGCAAAGGCCACGGGGCACTCGGAAACACCATATATTTT. Protein sequence: CASSKGHGALGNTIYF. This chain uses TRBV21-1 with TRBJ1-3. TRBV21-1 is deemed a pseudogene. The CDR3 is 16 amino acids.

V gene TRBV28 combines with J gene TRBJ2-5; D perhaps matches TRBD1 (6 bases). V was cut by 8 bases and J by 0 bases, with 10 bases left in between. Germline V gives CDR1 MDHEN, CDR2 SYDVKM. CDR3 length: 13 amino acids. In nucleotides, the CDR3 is TGTGCCAGCGGCGACAGGAACCAAGAGACCCAGTACTTC. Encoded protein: CASGDRNQETQYF.

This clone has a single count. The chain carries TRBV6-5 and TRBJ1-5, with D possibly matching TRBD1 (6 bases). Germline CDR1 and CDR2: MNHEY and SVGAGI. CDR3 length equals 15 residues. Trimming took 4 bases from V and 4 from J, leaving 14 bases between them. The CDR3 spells CASSLSFQGNQPQHF. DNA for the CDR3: TGTGCCAGCAGTTTATCCTTCCAGGGGAATCAGCCCCAGCATTTT.

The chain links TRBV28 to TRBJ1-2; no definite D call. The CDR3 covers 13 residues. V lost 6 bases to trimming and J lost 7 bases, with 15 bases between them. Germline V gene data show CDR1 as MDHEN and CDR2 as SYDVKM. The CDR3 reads CASRGRPGGGYTF. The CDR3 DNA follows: TGTGCCAGCAGGGGCCGTCCGGGAGGTGGCTACACCTTC.

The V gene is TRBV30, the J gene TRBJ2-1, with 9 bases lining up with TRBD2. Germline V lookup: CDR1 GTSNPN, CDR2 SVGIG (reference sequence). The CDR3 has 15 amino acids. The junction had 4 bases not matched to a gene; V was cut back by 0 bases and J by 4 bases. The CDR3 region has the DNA TGTGCCTGGAGTGTAGGACTAGCGCAGTACAATGAGCAGTTCTTC. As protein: CAWSVGLAQYNEQFF.

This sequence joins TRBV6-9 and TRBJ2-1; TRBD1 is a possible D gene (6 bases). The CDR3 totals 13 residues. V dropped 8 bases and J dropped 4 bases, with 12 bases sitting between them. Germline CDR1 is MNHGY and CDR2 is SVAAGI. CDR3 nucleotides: TGTGCCAGCCTTCAGGGGCCATACAATGAGCAGTTCTTC. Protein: CASLQGPYNEQFF.

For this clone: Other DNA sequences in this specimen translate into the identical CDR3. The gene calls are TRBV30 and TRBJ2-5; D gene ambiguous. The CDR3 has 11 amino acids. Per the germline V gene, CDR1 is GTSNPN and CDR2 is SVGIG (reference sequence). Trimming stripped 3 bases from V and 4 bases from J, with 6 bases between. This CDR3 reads CAWSLGETQYF. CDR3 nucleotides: TGTGCCTGGAGCCTTGGAGAGACCCAGTACTTC.